This TCR beta chain was retrieved from a study of blood T cell repertoires in COVID-19. Whole-study context: The samples span acute and convalescent COVID-19 from the United States, Italy and Spain. PBMCs, B-cell-depleted T cells, or T cells were the source of the cDNA or gDNA that made up the material.

Sequenced by immunoSEQ multiplex PCR; TCRdb stores in-frame clones only, minus some. In the table there are 110,000 to 150,000 clones, 88% of which are singletons. The sequencing sample was made of peripheral blood. The sequence was obtained from a woman aged 45-65 years with acute or convalescent COVID-19.

The CDR3 loop is CASLSLPARRGPLHF. The DNA for the CDR3 is TGTGCCAGCCTCAGCCTCCCGGCCAGGAGGGGACCCCTCCACTTT. The chain joins TRBV28 to TRBJ1-6, with D possibly TRBD1 on 5 matching bases. The V end was cut by 8 bases, the J end by 12 bases, with 23 bases between. CDR1 is MDHEN, CDR2 SYDVKM, per germline. The CDR3 totals 15 residues.